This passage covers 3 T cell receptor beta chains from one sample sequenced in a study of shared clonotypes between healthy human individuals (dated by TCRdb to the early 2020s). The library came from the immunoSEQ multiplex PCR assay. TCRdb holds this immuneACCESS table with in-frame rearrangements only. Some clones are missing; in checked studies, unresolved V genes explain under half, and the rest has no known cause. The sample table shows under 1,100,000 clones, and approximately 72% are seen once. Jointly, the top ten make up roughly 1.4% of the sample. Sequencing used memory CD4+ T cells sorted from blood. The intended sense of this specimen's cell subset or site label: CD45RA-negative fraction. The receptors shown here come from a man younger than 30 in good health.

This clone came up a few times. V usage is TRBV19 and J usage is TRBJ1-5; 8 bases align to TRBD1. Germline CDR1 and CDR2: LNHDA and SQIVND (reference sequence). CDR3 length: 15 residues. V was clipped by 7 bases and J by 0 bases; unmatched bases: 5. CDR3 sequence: CASKDRGYSNQPQHF. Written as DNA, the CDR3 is TGTGCCAGTAAAGACAGGGGCTATAGCAATCAGCCCCAGCATTTT.

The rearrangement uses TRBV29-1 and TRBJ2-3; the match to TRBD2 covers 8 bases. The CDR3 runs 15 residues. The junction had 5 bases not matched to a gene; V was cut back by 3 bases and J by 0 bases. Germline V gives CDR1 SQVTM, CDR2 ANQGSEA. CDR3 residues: CSVDVGGVSTDTQYF. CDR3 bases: TGCAGCGTTGACGTCGGGGGGGTTAGCACAGATACGCAGTATTTT.

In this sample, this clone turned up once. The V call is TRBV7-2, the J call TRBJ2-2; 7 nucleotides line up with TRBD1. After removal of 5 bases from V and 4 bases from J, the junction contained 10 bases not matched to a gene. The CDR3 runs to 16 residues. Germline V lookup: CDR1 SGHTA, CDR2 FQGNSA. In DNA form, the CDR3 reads TGTGCCAGCAGCATCGTTACAGGGGCGGGCACCGGGGAGCTGTTTTTT. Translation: CASSIVTGAGTGELFF.